This T cell receptor (beta chain) was sequenced for a study of T-cell memory formation after mild COVID-19. The wider study: TCR clusters largely stayed donor specific. Findings of the study overall: Largely, contracting CD4+ clones fell within CM and EM, and contracting CD8+ clones within EMRA. Clones that contracted from day 15 to 85 had balanced CD4/CD8; later expanders were CD4+ biased.

This CDR3 has 13 residues. Germline CDR1 and CDR2: SGHRS and YFSETQ. The V and J ends lost 1 base and 7 bases respectively, with 11 bases between them. 5'RACE primed at constant segments yielded TCR alpha and TCR beta cDNA libraries bearing sample barcodes and UMIs. MiXCR, applied by TCRdb to the 5' RACE reads, yields one record per CDR3 protein. The repertoire includes hundreds of thousands of distinct CDR3 sequences, about a sixth of them detected once, and 22% sits in the top ten. Only a few counts were recorded for this clonotype. Its antigen is still unknown. Input material: PBMCs or a T cell subset sorted from them (not recorded which). The sequence was collected from a man between 18 and 35 years old who had mild COVID-19 (a few samples of this study predate the infection). Cell type and time point are not known. The chain is built from TRBV5-1 and TRBJ1-1; D not resolved. DNA for the CDR3: TGCGCCAGCAGCTTGTCGGCCGATAATGAAGCTTTCTTT. Its translation is CASSLSADNEAFF.